A single sample is the source of the 10 T cell receptor beta chains below, sequenced in a study of persistence of HIV-infected CD4 T cells. For these receptors, no antigen is known. An overlapping HIV-1 Gag peptide pool stimulated these cells at 0.75 to 1 ug/peptide/mL. Sorted nonresponding memory CD4+ T cells were CD40L-negative, CD69-negative, CD45RO-high. The libraries were made with immunoSEQ version 4 in survey mode. This table comes from immunoSEQ multiplex PCR, and its TCRdb copy is limited to in-frame clones, with some not included. In the table there are about 40,000 clones, 78% of which are singletons. The sample in question was CD4+ T cells sorted from PBMCs after roughly 20-hour stimulation, obtained from a patient who received antiretroviral therapy. Every receptor here comes from an adult man with HIV who was CMV-seropositive.

This clone showed up just a few times. The rearrangement joins TRBV30 to TRBJ1-1; a possible D gene is TRBD1 (6 bases). V lost 2 bases and J 2 bases, leaving 9 bases between the germline ends. Germline V gene lookup returns CDR1 GTSNPN and CDR2 SVGIG (reference sequence). The CDR3 has 13 amino acids. CDR3 DNA: TGTGCCTGGAGTCAGGGGCCTAACACTGAAGCTTTCTTT. It encodes CAWSQGPNTEAFF. Drawing the rest from reference TRBV30 and TRBJ1-1, the complete variable domain is SQTIHQWPATLVQPVGSPLSLECTVEGTSNPNLYWYRQAAGRGLQLLFYSVGIGQISSEVPQNLSASRPQDRQFILSSKKLLLSDSGFYLCAWSQGPNTEAFFGQGTRLTVV.

The chain combines TRBV19 with TRBJ2-7; D is possibly TRBD2 (5 bases). CDR1 is LNHDA, CDR2 SQIVND, per germline (reference sequence). This CDR3 is 14 amino acids long. Trimming shortened V by 4 bases and J by 3 bases, and 13 bases separated the two germline ends. The chain's CDR3 is CASSTGRGFYEQYF. CDR3 DNA sequence: TGTGCCAGTAGTACAGGACGGGGTTTCTACGAGCAGTACTTC. Combining the CDR3 with reference TRBV19 and TRBJ2-7 gives the whole variable domain DGGITQSPKYLFRKEGQNVTLSCEQNLNHDAMYWYRQDPGQGLRLIYYSQIVNDFQKGDIAEGYSVSREKKESFPLTVTSAQKNPTAFYLCASSTGRGFYEQYFGPGTRLTVT.

CDR3 sequence (DNA): TGTGCCAGCAGTGATTTCAATGGCTACACCTTC. Its translation: CASSDFNGYTF. The J gene is TRBJ1-2, the V gene TRBV6-4; D gene uncertain. V was shortened by 3 bases and J by 6 bases, with 5 bases between the two germline ends. The CDR3 totals 11 residues. Germline V lookup: CDR1 MRHNA, CDR2 SNTAGT.

This chain links TRBV19 with TRBJ1-5; D gene uncertain. Germline V CDR1 and CDR2: LNHDA, SQIVND (reference sequence). The CDR3 is 14 residues long. The V end lost 3 bases, the J end lost 4 bases, and 10 bases lay between the germline ends. The DNA for the CDR3 is TGTGCCAGTAGTATTAGCCCTGGGAATCAGCCCCAGCATTTT. It yields the protein CASSISPGNQPQHF.

Within the sample, this clone is medium-sized. The chain is built from TRBV3-1 (or the pseudogene TRBV3-2) and TRBJ1-4, with unresolved D. The CDR3 runs 16 residues. Germline CDR1 LGHDT, CDR2 YNNKEL (reference sequence). Deletions cut 1 base from V and 8 bases from J, with 17 bases between. CDR3 in amino acids: CASSQGLGRRSEKLFF. The DNA of the CDR3 is TGTGCCAGCAGCCAAGGCCTCGGTCGGAGATCGGAAAAACTGTTTTTT.

This clone was counted once. This chain uses TRBV7-9 with TRBJ1-3, with TRBD1 identical over 7 bases. The CDR3 loop spans 14 amino acids. Looked up from germline, CDR1 is SEHNR and CDR2 is FQNEAQ (reference sequence). The junction had 8 bases not matched to a gene; V was cut back by 5 bases and J by 7 bases. CDR3 bases: TGTGCCAGCAGCAACGGACAGGTAGCGAACACCATATATTTT. Encoded protein: CASSNGQVANTIYF.

The chain recombines TRBV10-3 with TRBJ1-1, with TRBD1 matching over 8 bases. V trimming: 2 bases; J trimming: 1 base; junction bases outside the gene matches: 3. The CDR3 is 15 residues long. The germline gives CDR1 ENHRY, CDR2 SYGVKD. The CDR3: CAISEPGQGNTEAFF. DNA for the CDR3: TGTGCCATCAGTGAGCCCGGACAGGGGAACACTGAAGCTTTCTTT.

The rearrangement joins TRBV11-3 to TRBJ2-1; 14 positions match TRBD2. After removal of 5 bases from V and 3 bases from J, the junction contained 3 bases not matched to a gene. Germline V gene data show CDR1 as SGHNT and CDR2 as YENEEA. The CDR3 is 16 amino acids. The CDR3 bases are TGTGCCAGCAGCAAAGGGACTAGCGGGGGCTACAATGAGCAGTTCTTC. The encoded protein is CASSKGTSGGYNEQFF.

DNA of the CDR3: TGTGCCAGCAGCTCAACCACGGGACAGCTTTATGGCTACACCTTC. Its translation: CASSSTTGQLYGYTF. The J gene is TRBJ1-2, the V gene TRBV7-8, with TRBD1 identical over 7 bases. V lost 4 bases and J lost 5; bases outside the gene matches: 10. Germline CDR1 is SGHVS and CDR2 is FQNEAQ. The CDR3 extends over 15 amino acids.

J is TRBJ1-1 and V is TRBV6-5; D gene ambiguous. Germline V gene sequence: CDR1 MNHEY, CDR2 SVGAGI. This CDR3 contains 14 residues. Trimming left V 2 bases short and J 0 bases short, with 7 bases between. CDR3 in amino acids: CASSYRHLNTEAFF. The CDR3 DNA follows: TGTGCCAGCAGTTACAGACACCTGAACACTGAAGCTTTCTTT.